Listed here are 2 T cell receptor beta chains from one sample, sequenced in a study of shared clonotypes between healthy human individuals. Assay: immunoSEQ multiplex PCR; the TCRdb copy retains only in-frame clones and omits some. Of 800,000 or so clones listed, about 96% are singletons. Positive CCR7 selection of CD45RO-negative cells yielded the naive CD8 cells, and terminally differentiated effector memory CD45RA+ cells were excluded. The material sequenced was naive CD8+ T cells sorted from blood. The receptors were sampled from a man aged 25 to 45 in good health.

The CDR3 DNA is TGTGCCAGCAGTAACTACGAGCAGTACTTC. This gives the protein CASSNYEQYF. The chain joins TRBV6-6 to TRBJ2-7, with D uncertain. Looked up from germline, CDR1 is MNHNY and CDR2 is SVGAGI (reference sequence). This CDR3 is built from 10 residues. V lost 5 bases, J lost 3 bases, and 2 bases lay in between.

The chain is built from TRBV2 and TRBJ2-3, with TRBD2 as a possible D gene (5 bases). CDR1 is SNHLY and CDR2 is FYNNEI in the germline V gene. Trimming took off 5 bases at V and 5 bases at J, with 11 bases between the two ends. The CDR3 consists of 13 residues. The CDR3, as DNA: TGTGCCAGCAGTCTAATCGCGGGAGATACGCAGTATTTT. Its translation is CASSLIAGDTQYF.